Following are 8 T cell receptor beta chains from one sample sequenced in a study of T cell responses to AZD1222 COVID-19 vaccine. Sequencing was performed with immunoSEQ multiplex PCR; in TCRdb, only in-frame clones are kept and a portion is missing. The sample yields about 100,000 clones, more than 70% seen once. The sequenced sample was peripheral blood, obtained on day 0 of MenACWY control vaccination. The receptors were gathered from an adult in good health.

The chain recombines TRBV28 with TRBJ2-7; possible D gene TRBD1, 5 bases. The CDR3 is made up of 15 amino acids. Trimming stripped 6 bases from V and 6 bases from J, with 21 bases between. Germline V gene data show CDR1 as MDHEN and CDR2 as SYDVKM. In nucleotides, the CDR3 is TGTGCCAGCAGGTCATTCAGGGATGGCGGAGTCGAGCAGTACTTC. This encodes CASRSFRDGGVEQYF.

This sequence joins TRBV27 and TRBJ1-5; unclear D gene. Per germline, CDR1 MNHEY and CDR2 SMNVEV (reference sequence). The CDR3 is 15 residues long. Trimming cost V 2 bases and J 5 bases, with 13 bases left between them. The chain's CDR3 is CASSLVGITDQPQHF. CDR3 nucleotide sequence: TGTGCCAGCAGTTTAGTGGGGATTACGGATCAGCCCCAGCATTTT.

The J gene is TRBJ1-2, the V gene TRBV7-9; D may be TRBD1 (5 bases). The length of the CDR3 is 14 residues. Per germline, CDR1 SEHNR and CDR2 FQNEAQ (reference sequence). Between the trimmed V and J ends, which lost 5 bases and 4 bases, there was a span of 14 bases. DNA for the CDR3: TGTGCCAGCAGCCCGGGGGGGTTGGGCTATGGCTACACCTTC. As protein: CASSPGGLGYGYTF.

The rearrangement joins TRBV21-1 to TRBJ2-2; the table gives TRBD1 as D, unverified against the DNA. TRBV21-1 is assigned pseudogene status. The CDR3 is 14 residues long. CDR3 residues: CASSRDRNTGELFF. For the CDR3, the DNA is TGTGCCAGCAGCAGGGACAGGAACACCGGGGAGCTGTTTTTT.

The CDR3 here is CASSAPTRFGTQYF. The CDR3 nucleotides are TGTGCCAGCAGTGCCCCGACACGGTTTGGGACCCAGTACTTC. The chain joins TRBV6-2 or TRBV6-3 to TRBJ2-5; D not certain. The V end was cut by 5 bases, the J end by 7 bases, with 17 bases between. CDR1 is MNHEY and CDR2 is SVGEGT in the germline V gene. CDR3 size: 14 residues.

The chain has TRBV28 and TRBJ2-3, with 9 bases aligning to TRBD1. This CDR3 contains 15 residues. The V and J ends lost 4 bases and 4 bases, in that order; junction bases with no gene match: 6. Germline V gene sequence: CDR1 MDHEN, CDR2 SYDVKM. CDR3 DNA: TGTGCCAGCAGTTCCGGACAGGGGATCGCAGATACGCAGTATTTT. It translates to CASSSGQGIADTQYF.

V usage is TRBV6-2 or TRBV6-3 and J usage is TRBJ1-1, with D perhaps TRBD1 (5 bases). V dropped 4 bases and J dropped 5 bases, with 11 bases sitting between them. Germline-derived CDR1 and CDR2 are MNHEY and SVGEGT. The CDR3 loop spans 13 amino acids. CDR3 residues: CASSWGVGTEAFF. For the CDR3, the DNA is TGTGCCAGCAGTTGGGGGGTAGGGACTGAAGCTTTCTTT.

This rearrangement joins TRBV6-2 or TRBV6-3 to TRBJ1-5; 8 positions match TRBD1. The length of the CDR3 is 14 residues. In germline, CDR1 is MNHEY, CDR2 SVGEGT. Losses at the gene ends were 5 bases for V and 5 bases for J; bases not matched to a gene: 5. The chain's CDR3 is CASSDQGADQPQHF. The DNA of the CDR3 is TGTGCCAGCAGTGACCAGGGGGCGGATCAGCCCCAGCATTTT.